This T cell receptor (beta chain) was found in a study of early stage breast cancer tumors. Data came from immunoSEQ multiplex PCR; TCRdb stores just in-frame clones and leaves some out. This table holds 60,000 to 75,000 clones, 80% found once. About this clone itself: Its antigen is not known.

Study findings and constraints: Compared with adjacent normal breast, tumors showed about 2.5-fold denser, more clonal T cells.

The CDR3 sequence is 16 residues long. Unmatched junction bases numbered 7, after V lost 4 bases and J lost 2 bases. CDR1 is SGHDT and CDR2 is YYEEEE in the germline V gene. The source material was blood. The V gene is TRBV5-6, the J gene TRBJ2-2, with 8 bases identical to TRBD1. This clonotype was obtained from a person aged 35-49 years with breast cancer. The CDR3 loop reads CASSMDRARNTGELFF. DNA for the CDR3: TGTGCCAGCAGCATGGACAGGGCACGTAACACCGGGGAGCTGTTTTTT.